This is a list of T cell receptor beta chains from one sample in a study of cytomegalovirus exposure and HLA in healthy donors. Assay: immunoSEQ multiplex PCR; the TCRdb copy retains only in-frame clones and omits some. The profile covers 50,000 to 75,000 clones, with roughly 80% appearing a single time and under 4% taken by the ten largest. The specimen was PBMCs. These receptor sequences come from a woman aged 40-49 years in good health and CMV-seronegative. Each CDR3 is given with its conserved first and last residue. D genes are given only for firm matches. Some rows mark clone size as missing; the rest say once, few, many or name a class of expanded clone.

v_call	clone_size	d_call	j_call	cdr3_aa	cdr3_nt
TRBV28	few	.	TRBJ2-3	CASSSHGTTDTQYF	TGTGCCAGCAGTTCCCATGGCACGACAGATACGCAGTATTTT
TRBV25-1	.	TRBD2	TRBJ2-1	CASSPLGSGRMAYNEQFF	TGTGCCAGCAGCCCCCTGGGTTCCGGGAGGATGGCTTACAATGAGCAGTTCTTC
TRBV6-1	.	.	TRBJ1-1	CASEVTEAFF	TGTGCCAGCGAGGTGACTGAAGCTTTCTTT
TRBV6-1	.	.	TRBJ1-5	CASSDRGGNQPQHF	TGTGCCAGCAGTGACAGGGGTGGCAATCAGCCCCAGCATTTT
TRBV15	few	.	TRBJ2-1	CATSRVGGNYNEQFF	TGTGCCACCAGCAGAGTTGGCGGAAATTACAATGAGCAGTTCTTC
TRBV2	once	.	TRBJ2-1	CASSGSSGADEQFF	TGTGCCAGCAGTGGATCGTCTGGGGCGGATGAGCAGTTCTTC
TRBV19	few	.	TRBJ2-7	CANDRAAGYEQYF	TGTGCCAATGACCGGGCCGCGGGTTACGAGCAGTACTTC
TRBV5-6	.	.	TRBJ2-2	CASNLFTSAEVSGELFF	TGTGCCAGCAACCTCTTCACGTCGGCGGAAGTCAGCGGGGAGCTGTTTTTT
TRBV27	.	.	TRBJ1-5	CASSSHTRQPQHF	TGTGCCAGCAGTTCCCATACTCGACAGCCCCAGCATTTT
TRBV5-4	.	.	TRBJ2-7	CASSSMTGSPYEQYF	TGTGCCAGCAGCTCCATGACAGGAAGCCCCTACGAGCAGTACTTC
TRBV6-6	.	.	TRBJ2-3	CASSYRGGVTDTQYF	TGTGCCAGCAGTTATCGGGGCGGGGTCACAGATACGCAGTATTTT
TRBV9	.	TRBD1	TRBJ1-1	CASSDRMGTGQLRTEAFF	TGTGCCAGCAGCGATCGTATGGGGACAGGCCAGCTAAGGACTGAAGCTTTCTTT
TRBV10-3	.	.	TRBJ1-1	CAISEGRGNGAEAFF	TGTGCCATCAGTGAGGGTAGAGGGAATGGCGCTGAAGCTTTCTTT
TRBV29-1	few	TRBD2	TRBJ2-5	CSVEDTSGQETQYF	TGCAGCGTTGAAGATACTAGCGGACAAGAGACCCAGTACTTC
TRBV6-5	once	.	TRBJ1-2	CASSYSARLNYGYTF	TGTGCCAGCAGTTACTCGGCCAGGTTGAACTATGGCTACACCTTC
TRBV5-1	.	TRBD1	TRBJ2-7	CASSRGQGHEQYF	TGCGCCAGCAGCCGCGGACAGGGCCACGAGCAGTACTTC
TRBV28	once	TRBD2	TRBJ2-3	CASSPSIAGASYTQYF	TGTGCCAGCAGTCCTAGTATTGCGGGAGCATCGTATACGCAGTATTTT
TRBV29-1	.	TRBD2	TRBJ2-1	CSVGGTSGVALNEQFF	TGCAGCGTTGGTGGGACTAGCGGGGTGGCCTTGAATGAGCAGTTCTTC
TRBV10-3	once	.	TRBJ2-7	CAISQGTLSYEQYF	TGTGCCATCAGTCAGGGGACGCTTTCCTACGAGCAGTACTTC
TRBV28	few	.	TRBJ2-2	CATETGPRTGELFF	TGTGCCACCGAAACAGGGCCGCGCACCGGGGAGCTGTTTTTT
TRBV5-1	.	TRBD1	TRBJ1-5	CASSTRTGEQPQHF	TGCGCCAGCAGCACACGGACAGGGGAGCAGCCCCAGCATTTT
TRBV30	.	.	TRBJ1-1	CAGFRGGTEAFF	TGTGCCGGGTTTAGAGGGGGCACTGAAGCTTTCTTT
TRBV30	.	TRBD1	TRBJ2-7	CAWGQAYEQYF	TGTGCCTGGGGACAGGCCTACGAGCAGTACTTC
TRBV28	few	.	TRBJ2-7	CASSLWVTGSLGEQYF	TGTGCCAGCAGTTTATGGGTAACGGGAAGTTTGGGAGAGCAGTACTTC
TRBV19	.	.	TRBJ1-1	CATRQKMNTEAFF	TGTGCCACCCGACAGAAAATGAACACTGAAGCTTTCTTT
TRBV4-3	.	TRBD1	TRBJ2-5	CASSQGTGGGETQYF	TGCGCCAGCAGCCAAGGGACAGGGGGGGGCGAGACCCAGTACTTC
TRBV5-1	.	TRBD1	TRBJ1-2	CASSLGTGEYGYTF	TGCGCCAGCAGCCTCGGGACAGGGGAATATGGCTACACCTTC
TRBV7-8	.	.	TRBJ1-1	CASSLYSSGTPAFF	TGTGCCAGCAGCTTATACTCTAGCGGGACACCAGCTTTCTTT
TRBV11-2	.	.	TRBJ2-1	CASSFFGNYNEQFF	TGTGCCAGCAGCTTCTTCGGTAACTACAATGAGCAGTTCTTC
TRBV7-6	.	TRBD1	TRBJ2-3	CASSLGQSTDTQYF	TGTGCCAGCAGCTTGGGACAGAGCACAGATACGCAGTATTTT
TRBV5-1	few	TRBD2	TRBJ2-3	CASSWSGSGTDTQYF	TGCGCCAGCAGCTGGAGCGGGAGCGGCACAGATACGCAGTATTTT
TRBV7-8	.	.	TRBJ2-3	CASFSGLRTDTQYF	TGTGCCAGCTTCTCAGGGTTGCGCACAGATACGCAGTATTTT
TRBV9	.	.	TRBJ2-7	CASSVGGGSLGEQYF	TGTGCCAGCAGCGTAGGTGGAGGGAGCTTAGGCGAGCAGTACTTC
TRBV29-1	.	TRBD2	TRBJ2-7	CSVVLAGYEQYF	TGCAGCGTTGTACTAGCGGGGTACGAGCAGTACTTC
TRBV30	.	.	TRBJ1-1	CAWIGGDRTEAFF	TGTGCCTGGATCGGGGGGGATCGCACTGAAGCTTTCTTT
TRBV2	.	TRBD2	TRBJ2-2	CASSGGSGTGELFF	TGTGCCAGCAGTGGCGGGAGTGGGACCGGGGAGCTGTTTTTT
TRBV29-1	.	.	TRBJ2-3	CSVVGRVMDTQYF	TGCAGCGTTGTTGGCAGGGTAATGGATACGCAGTATTTT
TRBV4-2	.	.	TRBJ1-1	CASSQDQGLDTEAFF	TGTGCCAGCAGCCAAGATCAGGGTCTCGACACTGAAGCTTTCTTT
TRBV6-5	.	.	TRBJ2-7	CASRSLGQGTYEQYF	TGTGCCAGCAGATCCCTGGGACAAGGGACCTACGAGCAGTACTTC
TRBV5-4	.	.	TRBJ2-2	CASSFHMNTGELFF	TGTGCCAGCAGCTTTCACATGAACACCGGGGAGCTGTTTTTT
TRBV6-5	.	.	TRBJ1-2	CASSYDPGNYGYTF	TGTGCCAGCAGTTACGACCCAGGGAACTATGGCTACACCTTC
TRBV7-3	.	TRBD1	TRBJ2-2	CASSLVTGEYTGELFF	TGTGCCAGCAGCTTAGTCACAGGGGAGTATACCGGGGAGCTGTTTTTT
TRBV6-5	.	.	TRBJ1-2	CASTVGGSYGYTF	TGTGCCAGCACCGTCGGGGGTTCCTATGGCTACACCTTC
TRBV29-1	.	.	TRBJ1-1	CSVDGGLYTEAFF	TGCAGCGTGGACGGGGGGCTGTACACTGAAGCTTTCTTT
TRBV1	.	.	TRBJ1-1	CTSSPPGGSAGDTEAFF	TGCACCAGCAGCCCCCCAGGGGGAAGTGCCGGTGACACTGAAGCTTTCTTT
TRBV19	.	.	TRBJ2-6	CASSINWGQGLPSGANVLTF	TGTGCCAGTAGTATTAACTGGGGGCAGGGATTACCCTCTGGGGCCAACGTCCTGACTTTC
TRBV6-5	few	.	TRBJ1-1	CASSYLQGNTEAFF	TGTGCCAGCAGTTACTTACAGGGGAACACTGAAGCTTTCTTT
TRBV7-6	.	TRBD1	TRBJ1-4	CASSLGQGGEKLFF	TGTGCCAGCAGCCTCGGACAGGGTGGAGAAAAACTGTTTTTT
TRBV27	.	.	TRBJ1-1	CASSLSGQNTEAFF	TGTGCCAGCAGTTTATCCGGACAGAACACTGAAGCTTTCTTT
TRBV19	once	TRBD1	TRBJ1-3	CASSMTGGSGNTIYF	TGTGCCAGTAGTATGACAGGGGGCTCTGGAAACACCATATATTTT
TRBV7-3	.	TRBD1	TRBJ2-2	CASSSLPGDRGQMTGELFF	TGTGCCAGCAGCTCCCTCCCGGGGGACAGGGGGCAGATGACCGGGGAGCTGTTTTTT